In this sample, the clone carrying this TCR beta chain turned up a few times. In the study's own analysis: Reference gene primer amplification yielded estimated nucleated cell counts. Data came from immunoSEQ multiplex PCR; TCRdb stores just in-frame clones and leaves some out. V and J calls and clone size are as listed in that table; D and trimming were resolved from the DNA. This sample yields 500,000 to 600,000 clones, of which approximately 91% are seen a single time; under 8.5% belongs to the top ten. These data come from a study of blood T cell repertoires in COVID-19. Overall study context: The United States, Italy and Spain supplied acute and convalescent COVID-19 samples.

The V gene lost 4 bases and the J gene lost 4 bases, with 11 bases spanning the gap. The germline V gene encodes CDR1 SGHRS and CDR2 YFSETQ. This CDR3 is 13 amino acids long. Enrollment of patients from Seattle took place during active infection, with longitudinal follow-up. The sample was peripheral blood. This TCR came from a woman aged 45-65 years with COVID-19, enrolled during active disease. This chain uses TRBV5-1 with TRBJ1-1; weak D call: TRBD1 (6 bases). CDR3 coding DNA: TGCGCCAGCAGCCCGGGGACATCCACTGAAGCTTTCTTT. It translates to CASSPGTSTEAFF. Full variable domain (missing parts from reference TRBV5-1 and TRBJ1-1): KAGVTQTPRYLIKTRGQQVTLSCSPISGHRSVSWYQQTPGQGLQFLFEYFSETQRNKGNFPGRFSGRQFSNSRSEMNVSTLELGDSALYLCASSPGTSTEAFFGQGTRLTVV.